This entry describes one T cell receptor (beta chain). Its antigen remains unidentified. The sample carries other DNA sequences with the same CDR3. The data belong to a study of shared clonotypes between healthy human individuals. The wider study: In total, the donors were a couple of women and a few men aged 18 to 49. Notes on the study in general: It was the non-shared clonotypes that had lower generation probabilities than clonotypes shared by all four donors. Estimated clonotype richness was generally higher in naive than memory subsets.

Germline V gene sequence: CDR1 KGHSH, CDR2 LQKENI. There are 13 residues in the CDR3. With 3 bases removed from V and 0 bases from J, the gap between germline ends came to 4 bases. Generated by immunoSEQ multiplex PCR, the TCRdb table keeps only in-frame clones and is missing some. The sample carries 2 million to 3 million clones, just over 90% recorded once. The chain couples TRBV18 to TRBJ2-3, with D uncertain. This clonotype was obtained from a man aged 18-30 years in good health. Sequencing input: naive CD4+ T cells sorted from blood. Stated subset: CD45RA+ positively selected. CDR3 bases: TGTGCCAGCTCACCTCTAAGCACAGATACGCAGTATTTT. It yields the protein CASSPLSTDTQYF.